The 21 T cell receptor beta chains listed next were all sequenced from one sample in a study of early T cells in non-severe SARS-CoV-2 infection. Using its own MiXCR run on the 5' RACE reads, TCRdb lists one record per CDR3 protein. The sample holds fewer than 80,000 distinct CDR3 sequences, about 10% seen once. The specimen comprised whole blood, sampled at baseline. These receptors came from an adult who was a healthcare worker with PCR-confirmed SARS-CoV-2 infection or an uninfected control (not recorded which).

Ten or more counts support this clonotype. The rearrangement links TRBV4-3 to TRBJ2-3; D gene ambiguous. This CDR3 is built from 14 residues. From germline, CDR1 is LGHNA and CDR2 YSLEER. Trimming took 0 bases from V and 4 from J, leaving 8 bases between them. The CDR3 sequence: CASSQDRAPDTQYF. CDR3 bases: TGCGCCAGCAGCCAAGATCGGGCACCAGATACGCAGTATTTT.

This clonotype came up a few times. The rearrangement uses TRBV5-1 and TRBJ2-3, with a tentative D call TRBD1 (5 bases). CDR3 size: 14 residues. Trimming stripped 3 bases from V and 6 bases from J, with 14 bases between. CDR1 and CDR2 (germline): SGHRS, YFSETQ. The CDR3 region is CASSWQGDMDTQYF. The CDR3 nucleotides read TGCGCCAGCAGCTGGCAGGGTGATATGGATACGCAGTATTTT.

The chain employs TRBV30 and TRBJ2-1; 10 bases agree with TRBD2. V shed 1 base, J shed 4 bases, and the junction held 4 bases outside the gene matches. Looked up from germline, CDR1 is GTSNPN and CDR2 is SVGIG (reference sequence). The CDR3 length is 15 residues. CDR3 bases: TGTGCCTGGAGTGGCCTAGCGGGAGTGTACAATGAGCAGTTCTTC. As protein: CAWSGLAGVYNEQFF.

This clonotype was observed at least ten times. The chain has TRBV6-1 and TRBJ1-5; D is unclear. The length of the CDR3 is 15 residues. CDR1 MNHNS and CDR2 SASEGT come from the germline V gene. Trimming pared 5 bases from V and 2 bases from J, leaving 13 bases between. The CDR3 sequence: CASSTLPRGNQPQHF. The CDR3 nucleotides read TGTGCCAGCAGTACGTTGCCCCGGGGCAATCAGCCCCAGCATTTT.

J is TRBJ2-2 and V is TRBV5-1, with D tentatively TRBD1 or TRBD2 (6 bases each). CDR1 and CDR2 (germline): SGHRS, YFSETQ. This CDR3 has 13 residues. Trimming took off 4 bases at V and 12 bases at J, with 16 bases between the two ends. This CDR3 is CASSEQGGGKLFF. The CDR3 DNA reads TGCGCCAGCAGCGAACAGGGAGGAGGAAAGCTGTTTTTT. Filled out from reference TRBV5-1 and TRBJ2-2, the complete variable domain reads KAGVTQTPRYLIKTRGQQVTLSCSPISGHRSVSWYQQTPGQGLQFLFEYFSETQRNKGNFPGRFSGRQFSNSRSEMNVSTLELGDSALYLCASSEQGGGKLFFGEGSRLTVL.

This clonotype has more than one count but fewer than ten. This chain links TRBV29-1 with TRBJ2-1; 12 bases are a match to TRBD2. The CDR3 spans 14 residues. Germline loops: CDR1 SQVTM, CDR2 ANQGSEA. V lost 5 bases, J lost 7 bases, and 6 bases stayed unmatched. Here the CDR3 reads CSVLAGTSGNEQFF. CDR3 DNA: TGCAGCGTTCTAGCGGGGACTAGCGGGAATGAGCAGTTCTTC.

This clonotype was recorded at least ten times. The junction departs from the called germline gene at one end, perhaps through a read error. V and J are TRBV11-2 and TRBJ2-7; D is undetermined. The germline V gene encodes CDR1 SGHAT and CDR2 FQNNGV. The CDR3 sequence is 12 residues long. CDR3 nucleotides: TGTGCCAGCAGCCATGACTCCCACGAGCAGTACTTC. Translation gives CASSHDSHEQYF.

This clonotype was counted between two and nine times. This chain links TRBV20-1 with TRBJ2-7, with 13 bases matching TRBD2. The CDR3 is 16 residues long. Germline V gene sequence: CDR1 DFQATT, CDR2 SNEGSKA (reference sequence). V was pared by 5 bases and J by 3 bases, with 10 bases of the junction left unmatched. The CDR3 reads CSAPPATSGRFYEQYF. CDR3 DNA sequence: TGCAGTGCTCCCCCGGCGACTAGCGGGAGGTTCTACGAGCAGTACTTC.

There are many counts of this clonotype. The rearrangement joins TRBV18 to TRBJ1-1; D not resolved. The CDR3 totals 13 residues. From germline, CDR1 is KGHSH and CDR2 LQKENI. V lost 5 bases to trimming and J lost 2 bases, with 9 bases between them. The CDR3 DNA is TGTGCCAGCTCAAAGGGCCTAAACACTGAAGCTTTCTTT. Translation gives CASSKGLNTEAFF.

This clonotype was counted ten times or more. The CDR3 DNA is TGTGCCAGTGGACTAGCGTTAACTAGCACAGATACGCAGTATTTT. Translated, it gives CASGLALTSTDTQYF. This chain joins TRBV2 and TRBJ2-3; 9 nucleotides agree with TRBD2. Looked up from germline, CDR1 is SNHLY and CDR2 is FYNNEI. V lost 9 bases and J lost 0; bases outside the gene matches: 7. This CDR3 region has 15 residues.

This chain joins TRBV10-1 and TRBJ2-2, with a tentative D call TRBD1 (5 bases). Germline CDR1 reads WNHNN; CDR2 reads SYGVQD (reference sequence). Trimming cost V 2 bases and J 7 bases, with 11 bases left between them. The CDR3 runs 14 residues. The CDR3 spells CASSEGAVDGELFF. CDR3 sequence (DNA): TGCGCCAGCAGTGAGGGGGCGGTTGACGGGGAGCTGTTTTTT.

This clonotype was seen only a few times. The rearrangement uses TRBV2 and TRBJ2-3; the D gene is possibly TRBD2 (6 bases). The CDR3 has 13 residues. The V gene's germline CDR1 is SNHLY and CDR2 FYNNEI. V gave up 7 bases and J gave up 5 bases, with 13 bases separating them. The CDR3: CASTSEAGDTQYF. CDR3 in DNA: TGTGCCAGCACGTCCGAAGCGGGAGATACGCAGTATTTT.

V is TRBV6-6 and J is TRBJ2-7; 8 nucleotides align to TRBD2. The V gene's germline CDR1 is MNHNY and CDR2 SVGAGI (reference sequence). Unmatched junction bases numbered 11, after V lost 7 bases and J lost 0 bases. The CDR3 loop spans 16 amino acids. CDR3: CASIPDAGGRSYEQYF. The CDR3 nucleotides are TGTGCCAGCATCCCGGACGCGGGAGGTCGCTCCTACGAGCAGTACTTC.

This clonotype has a count of ten or more. The junction and the germline gene differ at one end; a read error may be behind it. This sequence joins TRBV5-5 and TRBJ1-2; 7 nucleotides align to TRBD1. Germline V gene lookup returns CDR1 SGHKS and CDR2 YYEKEE (reference sequence). This CDR3 has 14 amino acids. The CDR3 spells CASSLEWGTVVIPF. In DNA form, the CDR3 reads TGTGCCAGCAGCTTGGAGTGGGGGACAGTCGTTATTCCCTTC.

This clonotype turned up a few times. The chain uses TRBV27 and TRBJ1-6, with 9 bases that match TRBD1. This CDR3 has 15 amino acids. With 6 bases clipped from V and 9 bases from J, the junction kept 9 bases outside the gene matches. Germline V gene data show CDR1 as MNHEY and CDR2 as SMNVEV (reference sequence). The CDR3 reads CASSRKMDRGSPLHF. DNA for the CDR3: TGTGCCAGCAGCCGCAAGATGGACAGGGGTTCACCCCTCCACTTT.

This clonotype was observed a handful of times. J is TRBJ1-1 and V is TRBV6-1; D gene ambiguous. Germline-derived CDR1 and CDR2 are MNHNS and SASEGT. V lost 4 bases and J 0 bases, leaving 9 bases between the germline ends. This CDR3 has 14 amino acids. CDR3 sequence (DNA): TGTGCCAGCAGTGTTGGGGAGTTGAACACTGAAGCTTTCTTT. Translated: CASSVGELNTEAFF.

The chain carries TRBV4-3 and TRBJ2-3; no reliable D call. Germline assignment: CDR1 LGHNA and CDR2 YSLEER. The V gene lost 4 bases and the J gene lost 6 bases, with 11 bases spanning the gap. This CDR3 is 13 amino acids long. In nucleotides, the CDR3 is TGCGCCAGCAGCCGCCTCCTTACGGATACGCAGTATTTT. This sequence encodes CASSRLLTDTQYF.

The chain couples TRBV7-2 to TRBJ2-7; 9 bases agree with TRBD2. This CDR3 region has 15 residues. Germline V lookup: CDR1 SGHTA, CDR2 FQGNSA. Germline trimming cut 7 bases from V and 2 bases from J; bases unmatched to any gene: 9. In DNA form, the CDR3 reads TGTGCCAGCATAACTGAGACTAGCGGAACCTACGAGCAGTACTTC. Translated, it gives CASITETSGTYEQYF. Drawing the rest from reference TRBV7-2 and TRBJ2-7, the complete variable domain is GAGVSQSPSNKVTEKGKDVELRCDPISGHTALYWYRQSLGQGLEFLIYFQGNSAPDKSGLPSDRFSAERTGGSVSTLTIQRTQQEDSAVYLCASITETSGTYEQYFGPGTRLTVT.

There are many counts of this clonotype. The chain uses TRBV4-1 and TRBJ2-5; the D call may be TRBD1 or TRBD2 (7 bases each). Germline values: CDR1 MGHRA, CDR2 YSYEKL. V was clipped by 4 bases and J by 2 bases, with 20 bases between them. This CDR3 region has 17 residues. CDR3 sequence reads: CASSPLPPGGGQETQYF. Here the CDR3 DNA reads TGCGCCAGCAGCCCACTCCCTCCAGGGGGGGGACAAGAGACCCAGTACTTC.

Many counts were recorded for this clonotype. The chain joins TRBV13 to TRBJ2-3, with D unresolved. V lost 4 bases and J lost 0, with 11 bases in between. Germline V lookup: CDR1 PRHDT, CDR2 FYEKMQ (reference sequence). This CDR3 is built from 15 residues. As DNA, the CDR3 is TGTGCCAGCAGCTCCCTTACGACTAGCACAGATACGCAGTATTTT. This translates into CASSSLTTSTDTQYF.

The chain has TRBV11-2 and TRBJ2-2; 10 bases agree with TRBD2. CDR3 size: 16 residues. CDR1 SGHAT and CDR2 FQNNGV come from the germline V gene. Trimming took 2 bases from V and 3 from J; bases not matched to a gene: 3. CDR3 nucleotide sequence: TGTGCCAGCAGCTTACTAGCGGGAGTGGACACCGGGGAGCTGTTTTTT. Translation: CASSLLAGVDTGELFF.